Listed here are 17 T cell receptor beta chains from one sample, sequenced in a study of cytomegalovirus exposure and HLA in healthy donors listed by TCRdb under 2017. Library prep was done by the immunoSEQ multiplex PCR assay. The multiplex PCR relied on a mix of 60 forward primers for TCR Vbeta segments and 13 reverse primers for TCR Jbeta segments. TCRdb retrieved this table from immuneACCESS and kept in-frame rearrangements only. Not all clones are present; in checked studies, unresolved V genes account for under half, and no reason is known for the remainder. This sample holds 150,000 to 200,000 clones; around 68% were observed only once. 1.1% to 1.5% of the sample is in the top ten clones. Sequencing was done on a sample of PBMCs. The receptors originated from a man aged 50-59 years in good health and CMV-seronegative.

This clone was found a few times. The chain has TRBV19 and TRBJ1-1; D call uncertain. The CDR3 sequence is 15 residues long. Germline assignment: CDR1 LNHDA and CDR2 SQIVND (reference sequence). Trimming removed 7 bases from V and 4 bases from J, with 19 bases in between. The CDR3 reads CASKNPGQPVTEAFF. The CDR3 DNA is TGTGCCAGTAAAAACCCTGGGCAGCCTGTCACTGAAGCTTTCTTT.

This chain links TRBV7-9 with TRBJ1-1, with 10 bases lining up with TRBD1. The CDR3 has 15 residues. Germline trimming cut 5 bases from V and 5 bases from J; bases unmatched to any gene: 8. Germline V lookup: CDR1 SEHNR, CDR2 FQNEAQ (reference sequence). In DNA, the CDR3 is TGTGCCAGCAGCGGAGACAGGGGGCGCGGAACTGAAGCTTTCTTT. This gives the protein CASSGDRGRGTEAFF. Filled out from reference TRBV7-9 and TRBJ1-1, the complete variable domain reads DTGVSQNPRHKITKRGQNVTFRCDPISEHNRLYWYRQTLGQGPEFLTYFQNEAQLEKSRLLSDRFSAERPKGSFSTLEIQRTEQGDSAMYLCASSGDRGRGTEAFFGQGTRLTVV.

J is TRBJ2-1 and V is TRBV5-4; D gene unclear. There are 13 residues in the CDR3. CDR1 SGHNT and CDR2 YYREEE come from the germline V gene (reference sequence). V was pared by 4 bases and J by 9 bases, with 14 bases between. CDR3 bases: TGTGCCAGCAGCCCTCCGGTCCGCGGTGAGCAGTTCTTC. Its protein is CASSPPVRGEQFF.

The chain recombines TRBV5-4 with TRBJ2-7, with 11 nucleotides matching TRBD2. Germline CDR1 reads SGHNT; CDR2 reads YYREEE (reference sequence). Unmatched junction bases numbered 11, after V lost 4 bases and J lost 5 bases. The CDR3 consists of 16 residues. This CDR3 reads CASSPPTSGGINEQYF. CDR3 DNA sequence: TGTGCCAGCAGCCCCCCCACTAGCGGGGGCATCAACGAGCAGTACTTC.

The rearrangement joins TRBV6-1 to TRBJ2-5, with D possibly being TRBD1 (5 bases). The end of the DNA fits TRBJ2-7 better, so the J call may be wrong. Germline lookup yields CDR1 MNHNS and CDR2 SASEGT. CDR3 length: 14 residues. The DNA for the CDR3 is TGTGCCAGCATCAGACAGAGCCTCTCCTACGAGCAGTACTTC. It encodes CASIRQSLSYEQYF.

This clone was seen more than once but under ten times. CDR3 sequence: CASSESPGRNGYTF. In DNA form, the CDR3 reads TGTGCCAGCAGTGAAAGTCCGGGAAGAAATGGCTACACCTTC. The J gene is TRBJ1-2, the V gene TRBV2; no clear D. The CDR3 length is 14 residues. Per the germline V gene, CDR1 is SNHLY and CDR2 is FYNNEI. The V gene lost 2 bases and the J gene lost 6 bases, with 13 bases spanning the gap.

The chain joins TRBV6-5 to TRBJ1-2; D remains ambiguous. This CDR3 region has 14 residues. The germline V gene encodes CDR1 MNHEY and CDR2 SVGAGI. V was shortened by 2 bases and J by 3 bases, with 10 bases between the two germline ends. CDR3 residues: CASSYDRGDYGYTF. Written as DNA, the CDR3 is TGTGCCAGCAGTTACGACCGCGGAGACTATGGCTACACCTTC.

The J gene is TRBJ1-1, the V gene TRBV16; D gene unclear. The CDR3 covers 14 residues. The ends were cut back, 0 bases at V and 1 base at J, with 6 bases in the middle. Per germline, CDR1 KGHSY and CDR2 FQNENV. CDR3 amino acids: CASSQSGRNTEAFF. The CDR3 DNA reads as TGTGCCAGCAGCCAATCGGGCAGGAACACTGAAGCTTTCTTT.

This chain uses TRBV4-1 with TRBJ2-1; TRBD1 matches 9 bases. Looked up from germline, CDR1 is MGHRA and CDR2 is YSYEKL. V trimming: 9 bases; J trimming: 7 bases; junction bases outside the gene matches: 7. The CDR3 extends over 13 amino acids. The CDR3 DNA sequence: TGCGCCAGTTCCGGGACAGGGAGGAATGAGCAGTTCTTC. Amino acid sequence: CASSGTGRNEQFF.

In this sample, this clone turned up a few times. This rearrangement joins TRBV5-1 to TRBJ2-3, with D unresolved. The germline V gene encodes CDR1 SGHRS and CDR2 YFSETQ. This CDR3 is 15 amino acids long. V lost 0 bases, J lost 0 bases, and 8 bases lay in between. CDR3 sequence reads: CASSLDTPSTDTQYF. The DNA for the CDR3 is TGCGCCAGCAGCTTGGACACGCCTAGCACAGATACGCAGTATTTT. Full variable domain (remainder filled in from reference TRBV5-1 and TRBJ2-3): KAGVTQTPRYLIKTRGQQVTLSCSPISGHRSVSWYQQTPGQGLQFLFEYFSETQRNKGNFPGRFSGRQFSNSRSEMNVSTLELGDSALYLCASSLDTPSTDTQYFGPGTRLTVL.

The chain links TRBV23-1 to TRBJ2-7, with 7 bases that match TRBD1. TRBV23-1 qualifies as an ORF whose function is uncertain. Trimming at V came to 0 bases and at J to 3 bases, leaving 5 bases not matched to a gene. The CDR3 sequence is 15 residues long. CDR3 coding DNA: TGCGCCAGCAGTCAATCGAGGCAGGGGGACTACGAGCAGTACTTC. This encodes CASSQSRQGDYEQYF.

The chain couples TRBV6-1 to TRBJ1-1; TRBD1 matches 7 bases. Germline-derived CDR1 and CDR2 are MNHNS and SASEGT. The CDR3 is 13 amino acids. Trimming removed 6 bases from V and 4 bases from J; junction bases left unmatched: 5. In nucleotides, the CDR3 is TGTGCCAGCAGAAGCACAGGGGTCACTGAAGCTTTCTTT. It translates to CASRSTGVTEAFF.

This rearrangement joins TRBV9 to TRBJ2-7; perhaps TRBD1 as D (8 bases). This CDR3 has 15 residues. Trimming pared 0 bases from V and 2 bases from J, leaving 12 bases between. The germline CDR1 and CDR2 sequences are SGDLS and YYNGEE. CDR3 DNA: TGTGCCAGCAGCGTAGCTACAGGGGGGGCCTACGAGCAGTACTTC. It yields the protein CASSVATGGAYEQYF. Based on the CDR3 plus reference TRBV9 and TRBJ2-7, the full variable domain is DSGVTQTPKHLITATGQRVTLRCSPRSGDLSVYWYQQSLDQGLQFLIQYYNGEERAKGNILERFSAQQFPDLHSELNLSSLELGDSALYFCASSVATGGAYEQYFGPGTRLTVT.

The chain carries TRBV6-5 and TRBJ1-6; TRBD1 matches 9 bases. V lost 6 bases, J lost 5 bases, and 5 bases stayed unmatched. Germline CDR1 and CDR2: MNHEY and SVGAGI. The CDR3 totals 15 residues. The CDR3: CASRGTGTNNSPLHF. The CDR3 DNA is TGTGCCAGCAGGGGGACAGGGACAAATAATTCACCCCTCCACTTT.

This clone came up once. The rearrangement joins TRBV21-1 to TRBJ2-3; the table gives TRBD1 as D, unverified against the DNA. TRBV21-1 is termed a pseudogene. The CDR3 is 13 residues long. The CDR3 loop is CAIAGRGIDTQYF. For the CDR3, the DNA is TGTGCCATCGCAGGCAGGGGAATAGATACGCAGTATTTT.

J is TRBJ1-1 and V is TRBV9; TRBD1 is a possible D gene (6 bases). The germline CDR1 and CDR2 sequences are SGDLS and YYNGEE. This CDR3 contains 14 residues. V gave up 0 bases and J gave up 4 bases, with 10 bases separating them. This chain's CDR3 is CASSVDTGSTEAFF. In DNA, the CDR3 is TGTGCCAGCAGCGTAGATACAGGGAGCACTGAAGCTTTCTTT.

This CDR3 reads CASSLGPRRDSPLHF. The CDR3 DNA sequence: TGTGCCAGCAGCTTGGGTCCCAGGAGGGATTCACCCCTCCACTTT. The chain joins TRBV5-6 to TRBJ1-6; D call uncertain. The CDR3 runs 15 residues. Germline V gene lookup returns CDR1 SGHDT and CDR2 YYEEEE. V lost 0 bases and J lost 8, with 12 bases in between.